The sample holds many counts of the clone carrying this TCR beta chain. The source of the sample is a study of glioma-infiltrating T cells. Germline V gives CDR1 SGDLS, CDR2 YYNGEE. The V segment lost 2 bases and the J segment 8 bases; nucleotides outside the gene matches: 7. CDR3 length: 16 residues. The iRepertoire nested amplicon-rescue multiplex PCR amplified TCR alpha and beta CDR3s from RNA. TCRdb reprocessed the multiplex PCR reads via MiXCR and lists one record per CDR3 protein. Found here are tens of thousands of distinct CDR3 sequences, 35% to 50% of them singletons; the top ten hold roughly two fifths.

This TCR came from a human donor with low-grade glioma or glioblastoma, undergoing nonglioma brain surgery, or in good health (not recorded which). What was sequenced was glioma tissue, nonneoplastic brain tissue, or PBMCs (not recorded which). The chain couples TRBV9 to TRBJ2-1, with 13 nucleotides matching TRBD2. CDR3 residues: CASSVGLAGTEHEQFF. The CDR3 region has the DNA TGTGCCAGCAGCGTGGGACTAGCGGGGACCGAGCATGAGCAGTTCTTC. Supplemented by reference TRBV9 and TRBJ2-1, the full variable domain reads DSGVTQTPKHLITATGQRVTLRCSPRSGDLSVYWYQQSLDQGLQFLIQYYNGEERAKGNILERFSAQQFPDLHSELNLSSLELGDSALYFCASSVGLAGTEHEQFFGPGTRLTVL.